This entry features one TCR beta chain sequence. These data come from a study of blood T cell repertoires in COVID-19. In the study overall: Samples came from the United States, Italy and Spain, spanning acute and convalescent COVID-19.

This table comes from immunoSEQ multiplex PCR, and its TCRdb copy is limited to in-frame clones, with some not included. The top ten clones hold under 5.5% of a sample with over 200,000 clones, roughly 90% of them seen once. The germline gives CDR1 SSHAT, CDR2 FNYEAQ (reference sequence). V was pared by 5 bases and J by 3 bases, with 10 bases between. This CDR3 region has 13 residues. The V call is TRBV7-7, the J call TRBJ2-5; maybe TRBD2 (6 bases). The TCR originated in a woman aged 35 to 49 with acute or convalescent COVID-19. Input material: peripheral blood. CDR3 nucleotides: TGTGCCAGCAGCCCCCGGGGGAAAGAGACCCAGTACTTC. It codes for CASSPRGKETQYF.